Shown below are 23 T cell receptor beta chains from a single sample sequenced in a study of T cell responses to AZD1222 COVID-19 vaccine. Assay used: immunoSEQ multiplex PCR; TCRdb lists only in-frame clones, some missing. Among about 110,000 clones listed, approximately 89% were seen once. The sample consisted of peripheral blood, taken on day 0 of MenACWY control vaccination. These receptors all stem from an adult in good health.

J is TRBJ1-5 and V is TRBV5-1; D is ambiguous. Per germline, CDR1 SGHRS and CDR2 YFSETQ. V was pared by 2 bases and J by 9 bases, with 21 bases between. The CDR3 spans 16 residues. The CDR3 here is CASSLIPGTDPRPQHF. The CDR3 DNA reads as TGCGCCAGCAGCTTAATACCGGGTACGGATCCTCGGCCCCAGCATTTT.

V and J are TRBV19 and TRBJ1-1, with 8 nucleotides matching TRBD1. The V segment lost 2 bases and the J segment 4 bases; nucleotides outside the gene matches: 6. The CDR3 loop spans 15 amino acids. Germline V CDR1 and CDR2: LNHDA, SQIVND (reference sequence). This CDR3 reads CASSINQGAGTEAFF. CDR3 DNA: TGTGCCAGTAGTATAAACCAGGGGGCAGGCACTGAAGCTTTCTTT.

The rearrangement joins TRBV7-2 to TRBJ1-5; no definite D call. Trimming took off 2 bases at V and 5 bases at J, with 10 bases between the two ends. The CDR3 covers 14 residues. Germline CDR1 and CDR2: SGHTA and FQGNSA. CDR3 in amino acids: CASSLNVGYQPQHF. CDR3 DNA: TGTGCCAGCAGCTTAAACGTAGGTTATCAGCCCCAGCATTTT.

CDR3 sequence (DNA): TGTGCCAGCCGGCCACAGGGAAGCTATGGCTACACCTTC. Encoded protein: CASRPQGSYGYTF. This chain links TRBV7-9 with TRBJ1-2; perhaps TRBD1 as D (6 bases). This CDR3 comprises 13 residues. V lost 8 bases, J lost 4 bases, and 14 bases lay in between. From germline, CDR1 is SEHNR and CDR2 FQNEAQ (reference sequence). The variable domain in full, completed from reference TRBV7-9 and TRBJ1-2, reads DTGVSQNPRHKITKRGQNVTFRCDPISEHNRLYWYRQTLGQGPEFLTYFQNEAQLEKSRLLSDRFSAERPKGSFSTLEIQRTEQGDSAMYLCASRPQGSYGYTFGSGTRLTVV.

V is TRBV28 and J is TRBJ2-7; 7 nucleotides match TRBD1. The CDR3 has 14 residues. The V gene end was trimmed by 5 bases and the J gene end by 0 bases; junction bases not matched to a gene: 4. Germline V gene lookup returns CDR1 MDHEN and CDR2 SYDVKM. CDR3 nucleotide sequence: TGTGCCAGCAGTGGACGGGACAGCTCCTACGAGCAGTACTTC. It encodes CASSGRDSSYEQYF.

This rearrangement joins TRBV5-6 to TRBJ1-1; D uncertain. V lost 4 bases and J 1 base, leaving 17 bases between the germline ends. The CDR3 runs to 16 residues. Germline CDR1 reads SGHDT; CDR2 reads YYEEEE. CDR3 amino acids: CASSIREFWQNTEAFF. As DNA, the CDR3 is TGTGCCAGCAGCATACGAGAGTTTTGGCAGAACACTGAAGCTTTCTTT.

V is TRBV19 and J is TRBJ2-7, with D possibly matching TRBD2 (6 bases). Germline CDR1 reads LNHDA; CDR2 reads SQIVND (reference sequence). V was trimmed by 3 bases and J by 0 bases, leaving 15 bases between them. CDR3 length: 16 amino acids. CDR3 DNA: TGTGCCAGTAGTATCAGTGGGACTTCCCACTCCTACGAGCAGTACTTC. Protein product: CASSISGTSHSYEQYF.

The chain uses TRBV5-1 and TRBJ2-3; no firm D call. The CDR3 runs to 18 residues. V lost 4 bases to trimming and J lost 0 bases, with 21 bases between them. CDR1 and CDR2 from the germline V gene are SGHRS and YFSETQ. The CDR3 region is CASSIYLRTLASTDTQYF. In DNA form, the CDR3 reads TGCGCCAGCAGCATATACCTTCGAACCCTTGCAAGCACAGATACGCAGTATTTT.

V usage is TRBV6-5 and J usage is TRBJ2-3; TRBD2 aligns across 7 bases. Losses at the gene ends were 0 bases for V and 2 bases for J; bases not matched to a gene: 5. The CDR3 is made up of 16 amino acids. CDR1 and CDR2 from the germline V gene are MNHEY and SVGAGI. CDR3 nucleotide sequence: TGTGCCAGCAGTTACTCGGCGGGGGAATTCACAGATACGCAGTATTTT. This sequence encodes CASSYSAGEFTDTQYF.

This chain links TRBV27 with TRBJ1-3; TRBD1 matches at 7 bases. This CDR3 has 16 amino acids. The ends lost 6 bases at V and 0 bases at J; junction bases unmatched: 8. Looked up from germline, CDR1 is MNHEY and CDR2 is SMNVEV (reference sequence). For the CDR3, the DNA is TGTGCCAGCAGAAGGACAGGTCTTATCTCTGGAAACACCATATATTTT. Its protein product is CASRRTGLISGNTIYF.

V usage is TRBV7-6 and J usage is TRBJ1-5, with D unresolved. The germline V and J ends were trimmed by 1 base and 3 bases, with 10 bases remaining between them. The CDR3 is 15 amino acids. Germline assignment: CDR1 SGHVS and CDR2 FNYEAQ. The CDR3 DNA sequence: TGTGCCAGCAGCTTAGAGGAGGGTCACAATCAGCCCCAGCATTTT. It encodes CASSLEEGHNQPQHF.

V gene TRBV4-1 combines with J gene TRBJ1-6; TRBD1 matches 7 bases. Germline V gene sequence: CDR1 MGHRA, CDR2 YSYEKL. This CDR3 is 16 amino acids long. After removal of 3 bases from V and 7 bases from J, the junction contained 9 bases not matched to a gene. The CDR3 loop reads CASSHPSGGNNSPLHF. In nucleotides, the CDR3 is TGCGCCAGCAGCCACCCCTCAGGGGGGAACAATTCACCCCTCCACTTT.

The rearrangement joins TRBV6-5 to TRBJ2-7; a weak D match, TRBD1 (6 bases). Germline V gene sequence: CDR1 MNHEY, CDR2 SVGAGI. V dropped 2 bases and J dropped 0 bases, with 11 bases sitting between them. There are 15 residues in the CDR3. The CDR3 loop reads CASSYQGPSSYEQYF. In DNA form, the CDR3 reads TGTGCCAGCAGTTACCAGGGGCCCAGCTCCTACGAGCAGTACTTC.

The rearrangement links TRBV9 to TRBJ1-3; TRBD1 matches at 8 bases. The CDR3 is 14 amino acids. J lost 4 bases, V lost 0 bases, and 0 bases had no gene match. Germline assignment: CDR1 SGDLS and CDR2 YYNGEE. The CDR3 loop is CASSVGDRGNTIYF. The CDR3 DNA follows: TGTGCCAGCAGCGTAGGGGACAGGGGAAACACCATATATTTT.

The J gene is TRBJ1-1, the V gene TRBV9, with unresolved D. V was shortened by 0 bases and J by 7 bases, with 16 bases between the two germline ends. The CDR3 length is 15 residues. CDR1 SGDLS and CDR2 YYNGEE come from the germline V gene. CDR3 nucleotide sequence: TGTGCCAGCAGCGTAGATGCCGGAACTGCCCGTGAAGCTTTCTTT. As protein: CASSVDAGTAREAFF.

This clone turned up a few times. CDR3: CASSPVSGRQETQYF. The DNA for the CDR3 is TGTGCCAGCAGCCCGGTTTCGGGGCGCCAAGAGACCCAGTACTTC. The V gene is TRBV3-1 (or the pseudogene TRBV3-2), the J gene TRBJ2-5, with D perhaps assigned TRBD1 or TRBD2 (5 bases each). Germline V gene data show CDR1 as LGHDT and CDR2 as YNNKEL (reference sequence). CDR3 length: 15 residues. V lost 4 bases, J lost 1 base, and 13 bases lay in between.

This clone has more than one count but fewer than ten. This chain joins TRBV24-1 and TRBJ2-7; 7 bases fit TRBD1. The CDR3 covers 14 residues. Germline V gives CDR1 KGHDR, CDR2 SFDVKD. Losses at the gene ends were 3 bases for V and 6 bases for J; bases not matched to a gene: 7. Here the CDR3 reads CATSDQQGDGEQYF. CDR3 nucleotides: TGTGCCACCAGTGATCAGCAGGGGGATGGCGAGCAGTACTTC.

The rearrangement joins TRBV24-1 to TRBJ2-3; TRBD1 is a possible D gene (5 bases). This CDR3 contains 17 residues. Germline V gene data show CDR1 as KGHDR and CDR2 as SFDVKD. The V end was cut by 0 bases, the J end by 1 base, with 13 bases between. In DNA form, the CDR3 reads TGTGCCACCAGTGATTTGAGTCAGGGTTCTGGCACAGATACGCAGTATTTT. As protein: CATSDLSQGSGTDTQYF.

V gene TRBV6-6 combines with J gene TRBJ1-5, with D unclear. The CDR3 has 13 residues. V lost 2 bases and J 5 bases, leaving 7 bases between the germline ends. Germline loops: CDR1 MNHNY, CDR2 SVGAGI (reference sequence). As DNA, the CDR3 is TGTGCCAGCAGTTACGGGAGGGATCAGCCCCAGCATTTT. Its protein product is CASSYGRDQPQHF.

This chain links TRBV5-8 with TRBJ2-3; TRBD2 matches at 8 bases. Trimming at V came to 5 bases and at J to 0 bases, leaving 11 bases not matched to a gene. Per germline, CDR1 SGHTS and CDR2 YDEGEE. This CDR3 comprises 17 residues. The CDR3 region has the DNA TGTGCCAGCAGTCCGAGGAGCGGGGGATCTAGCACAGATACGCAGTATTTT. Its translation is CASSPRSGGSSTDTQYF.

This chain uses TRBV3-1 (or the pseudogene TRBV3-2) with TRBJ1-2, with TRBD1 matching 10 bases. Trimming removed 6 bases from V and 8 bases from J; junction bases left unmatched: 9. CDR1 LGHDT and CDR2 YNNKEL come from the germline V gene (reference sequence). The CDR3 consists of 14 residues. The CDR3 spells CASRTGTGDNGYTF. CDR3 coding DNA: TGTGCCAGCAGAACCGGGACAGGGGATAACGGCTACACCTTC.

The V gene is TRBV6-5, the J gene TRBJ1-5; 9 nucleotides align to TRBD1. The length of the CDR3 is 15 residues. Losses at the gene ends were 6 bases for V and 2 bases for J; bases not matched to a gene: 5. The germline CDR1 and CDR2 sequences are MNHEY and SVGAGI. Written as DNA, the CDR3 is TGTGCCAGCAGCACCCGGACAGGGGGCAATCAGCCCCAGCATTTT. Amino acids: CASSTRTGGNQPQHF.

V gene TRBV9 combines with J gene TRBJ2-1; 9 positions agree with TRBD2. With 3 bases clipped from V and 0 bases from J, the junction kept 7 bases outside the gene matches. CDR3 size: 17 residues. CDR1 is SGDLS, CDR2 YYNGEE, per germline. CDR3 in DNA: TGTGCCAGCAGCGGAAACCTTAGCGGGGGCTCCTACAATGAGCAGTTCTTC. Protein product: CASSGNLSGGSYNEQFF.